This is a list of T cell receptor beta chains from one sample in a study of a mutant IDH1 vaccine in newly diagnosed glioma. The antigens for these receptors are not known. Here immunoSEQ multiplex PCR was the method, and the copy in TCRdb shows in-frame clones only, minus some. The table lists 20,000 to 30,000 clones, approximately 79% of them singletons. Here the sequenced sample was PBMCs, taken from a glioma patient whose treatment included an IDH1 peptide vaccine. The source is a man aged 35 to 55 with glioma. Some clones in this sample may be carry-over from other donors' samples. CDR3s include the opening cysteine and the closing phenylalanine or tryptophan. A D gene is named only where the DNA matches it firmly.

j_call | v_call | d_call | cdr3_aa
TRBJ1-6 | TRBV27 | NA | CASSLRQWVGSYNSPLHF
TRBJ2-7 | TRBV9 | NA | CASSVDGGSGEQYF
TRBJ2-6 | TRBV7-2 | NA | CASRYPGVNGVLTF
TRBJ1-4 | TRBV2 | TRBD1 | CASTGQGREKLFF
TRBJ1-2 | TRBV25-1 | TRBD1 | CASSDGDRVVDGYTF
TRBJ1-1 | TRBV11-2 | NA | CASTGRDGDTEAFF
TRBJ2-1 | TRBV7-8 | TRBD2 | CASSPRPASGEHNEQFF
TRBJ1-4 | TRBV9 | NA | CASSVIPGLREKLFF
TRBJ2-5 | TRBV30 | TRBD1 | CAWSVNRGETQYF
TRBJ1-2 | TRBV5-8 | NA | CASSLVRYGYTF
TRBJ1-5 | TRBV19 | NA | CASSMRNLGNQPQHF
TRBJ2-7 | TRBV15 | NA | CATGAGPQYEQYF
TRBJ1-1 | TRBV5-5 | NA | CASSLAWGGTEAFF
TRBJ2-1 | TRBV10-3 | TRBD2 | CAITPGLAGGPASYNEQFF
TRBJ1-1 | TRBV5-1 | NA | CASSLAGQNTEAFF
TRBJ1-1 | TRBV6-5 | TRBD1 | CASSYSGQGMFTEAFF
TRBJ2-4 | TRBV7-8 | NA | CASSPEGGPPIAKNIQYF
TRBJ2-2 | TRBV5-1 | TRBD2 | CASSLGLAGNTGELFF
TRBJ2-7 | TRBV19 | NA | CASSMRRGYEQYF
TRBJ2-1 | TRBV4-3 | TRBD2 | CASSQRPSGTYNEQFF
TRBJ2-1 | TRBV5-1 | TRBD2 | CASSPLGGGYNEQFF
TRBJ1-5 | TRBV4-1 | TRBD1 | CASSQIQGGDQPQHF
TRBJ1-5 | TRBV15 | NA | CATGRENQPQHF
TRBJ2-7 | TRBV5-1 | TRBD1 | CASSKAGGIWEQYF
TRBJ1-2 | TRBV6-5 | NA | CASSYTQGRLDGYTF
TRBJ2-5 | TRBV9 | TRBD2 | CASSPRTSGGAFETQYF
TRBJ2-3 | TRBV5-1 | NA | CASSLRSWQPNIHTDTQYF
TRBJ1-2 | TRBV2 | TRBD1 | CASKLGQGANYGYTF
TRBJ1-1 | TRBV6-5 | NA | CASSYQPGRGTEAFF